The rows below give T cell receptor beta chains drawn from one sample of a study of blood T cell repertoires in COVID-19. The method was immunoSEQ multiplex PCR; TCRdb's version includes in-frame clones alone and lacks a portion of them. Of 410,000 or so clones in the sample, 86% were seen once. The sample taken for sequencing was peripheral blood. All receptors come from a woman aged 25 to 39 with active or convalescent COVID-19. Each CDR3 is given with its conserved first and last residue. The order of the fields is J gene, D gene, V gene, clone size, CDR3 protein, CDR3 DNA. D genes are given only for firm matches. For some rows the clone size is stated as once, few or many, or as a class when expanded; others skip it.

J gene: TRBJ2-2; D gene: TRBD1; V gene: TRBV7-9; clone size: .; CDR3 protein: CASSVDRGGTGELFF; CDR3 DNA: TGTGCCAGCAGCGTGGACAGGGGTGGTACCGGGGAGCTGTTTTTT
J gene: TRBJ1-2; D gene: TRBD1; V gene: TRBV4-2; clone size: .; CDR3 protein: CASSQHQDRVEDGYTF; CDR3 DNA: TGTGCCAGCAGCCAGCACCAGGACAGGGTTGAGGATGGCTACACCTTC
J gene: TRBJ1-4; D gene: TRBD1; V gene: TRBV6-1; clone size: .; CDR3 protein: CASSEGVRGSTNEKLFF; CDR3 DNA: TGTGCCAGCAGTGAAGGTGTCAGGGGGTCAACTAATGAAAAACTGTTTTTT
J gene: TRBJ2-7; D gene: .; V gene: TRBV19; clone size: .; CDR3 protein: CASTSGGEQYF; CDR3 DNA: TGTGCCAGTACTTCTGGGGGGGAGCAGTACTTC
J gene: TRBJ1-1; D gene: .; V gene: TRBV4-2; clone size: once; CDR3 protein: CASSQAAGLSTEAFF; CDR3 DNA: TGTGCCAGCAGCCAAGCGGCAGGGTTAAGCACTGAAGCTTTCTTT
J gene: TRBJ1-4; D gene: .; V gene: TRBV7-9; clone size: .; CDR3 protein: CASSFTGSAGPEKLFF; CDR3 DNA: TGTGCCAGCAGCTTCACAGGGTCTGCTGGTCCTGAAAAACTGTTTTTT
J gene: TRBJ2-5; D gene: TRBD1; V gene: TRBV15; clone size: .; CDR3 protein: CATQGGRGLQETQYF; CDR3 DNA: TGTGCCACCCAAGGGGGCAGGGGGCTCCAAGAGACCCAGTACTTC
J gene: TRBJ2-3; D gene: TRBD2; V gene: TRBV27; clone size: once; CDR3 protein: CASSLAGGEEYF; CDR3 DNA: TGTGCCAGCAGTTTGGCGGGGGGGGAGGAGTATTTT
J gene: TRBJ1-1; D gene: .; V gene: TRBV4-2; clone size: .; CDR3 protein: CASSQGAGDTEAFF; CDR3 DNA: TGTGCCAGCAGCCAAGGAGCAGGGGACACTGAAGCTTTCTTT
J gene: TRBJ1-5; D gene: .; V gene: TRBV6-5; clone size: once; CDR3 protein: CASSPVRGQPQHF; CDR3 DNA: TGTGCCAGCTCCCCCGTTCGGGGTCAGCCCCAGCATTTT
J gene: TRBJ2-5; D gene: .; V gene: TRBV5-6; clone size: once; CDR3 protein: CASSSARGSETQYF; CDR3 DNA: TGTGCCAGCAGCAGCGCAAGGGGGTCGGAGACCCAGTACTTC
J gene: TRBJ2-7; D gene: TRBD1; V gene: TRBV10-2; clone size: few; CDR3 protein: CASSPLDRGTYEQYF; CDR3 DNA: TGCGCCAGCAGCCCCTTGGACAGGGGGACCTACGAGCAGTACTTC
J gene: TRBJ2-7; D gene: TRBD1; V gene: TRBV10-3; clone size: .; CDR3 protein: CAISESAGGPYEQYF; CDR3 DNA: TGTGCCATCAGTGAGTCGGCAGGGGGCCCCTACGAGCAGTACTTC
J gene: TRBJ2-1; D gene: .; V gene: TRBV18; clone size: .; CDR3 protein: CASSPSDSYNEQFF; CDR3 DNA: TGTGCCAGCTCACCTAGCGACTCCTACAATGAGCAGTTCTTC
J gene: TRBJ1-4; D gene: TRBD1; V gene: TRBV6-5; clone size: .; CDR3 protein: CASSWTGGNEKLFF; CDR3 DNA: TGTGCCAGCAGTTGGACAGGGGGTAATGAAAAACTGTTTTTT
J gene: TRBJ2-1; D gene: TRBD1; V gene: TRBV11-2; clone size: .; CDR3 protein: CASSSNRGRGEQFF; CDR3 DNA: TGTGCCAGCAGCTCAAACAGGGGTCGGGGTGAGCAGTTCTTC
J gene: TRBJ1-5; D gene: TRBD1; V gene: TRBV27; clone size: .; CDR3 protein: CASSLSGQVSNQPQHF; CDR3 DNA: TGTGCCAGCAGTTTAAGCGGACAGGTTAGCAATCAGCCCCAGCATTTT
J gene: TRBJ1-2; D gene: .; V gene: TRBV27; clone size: .; CDR3 protein: CASSFRDWGYGYTF; CDR3 DNA: TGTGCCAGCAGCTTCCGGGATTGGGGCTATGGCTACACCTTC
J gene: TRBJ1-1; D gene: TRBD1; V gene: TRBV7-9; clone size: .; CDR3 protein: CASSARQGQRGTEAFF; CDR3 DNA: TGTGCCAGCAGCGCCAGACAGGGGCAACGGGGAACTGAAGCTTTCTTT
J gene: TRBJ1-5; D gene: .; V gene: TRBV15; clone size: .; CDR3 protein: CATSSKREDQPQHF; CDR3 DNA: TGTGCCACCAGCAGTAAACGGGAGGATCAGCCCCAGCATTTT
J gene: TRBJ1-3; D gene: .; V gene: TRBV5-1; clone size: few; CDR3 protein: CASSDPQGGNTIYF; CDR3 DNA: TGCGCCAGCAGCGACCCCCAGGGAGGAAACACCATATATTTT
J gene: TRBJ2-7; D gene: .; V gene: TRBV21-1; clone size: .; CDR3 protein: CASSNFAHYEQYF; CDR3 DNA: TGTGCCAGCAGCAATTTCGCACACTACGAGCAGTACTTC
J gene: TRBJ1-2; D gene: .; V gene: TRBV5-1; clone size: once; CDR3 protein: CASSPQGANYGYTF; CDR3 DNA: TGCGCCAGCAGCCCACAGGGTGCTAACTATGGCTACACCTTC
J gene: TRBJ1-2; D gene: .; V gene: TRBV10-3; clone size: .; CDR3 protein: CATSQGRESYGYTF; CDR3 DNA: TGTGCCACATCCCAGGGCAGGGAAAGCTATGGCTACACCTTC
J gene: TRBJ2-7; D gene: .; V gene: TRBV19; clone size: .; CDR3 protein: CASSITGDSYEQYF; CDR3 DNA: TGTGCCAGTAGTATAACGGGGGACTCCTACGAGCAGTACTTC
J gene: TRBJ1-2; D gene: TRBD1; V gene: TRBV19; clone size: .; CDR3 protein: CASKDGTGRWGYTF; CDR3 DNA: TGTGCCAGTAAGGACGGGACAGGTCGGTGGGGCTACACCTTC
J gene: TRBJ2-5; D gene: .; V gene: TRBV5-4; clone size: .; CDR3 protein: CASSFDLPAQGETQYF; CDR3 DNA: TGTGCCAGCAGCTTCGATCTACCAGCGCAGGGAGAGACCCAGTACTTC
J gene: TRBJ2-1; D gene: .; V gene: TRBV5-1; clone size: .; CDR3 protein: CASSSSGGTYNEQFF; CDR3 DNA: TGCGCCAGCAGTTCATCCGGGGGTACCTACAATGAGCAGTTCTTC
J gene: TRBJ1-2; D gene: .; V gene: TRBV20-1; clone size: .; CDR3 protein: CSASGLAQGADGYTF; CDR3 DNA: TGCAGTGCTAGTGGGTTGGCTCAGGGTGCCGATGGCTACACCTTC
J gene: TRBJ2-3; D gene: TRBD1; V gene: TRBV30; clone size: .; CDR3 protein: CAWSSQGAPWGYF; CDR3 DNA: TGTGCCTGGAGTAGCCAGGGGGCCCCATGGGGTTATTTT
J gene: TRBJ1-1; D gene: .; V gene: TRBV24-1; clone size: .; CDR3 protein: CATSDRGGTEAFF; CDR3 DNA: TGTGCCACCAGTGACAGGGGCGGGACTGAAGCTTTCTTT
J gene: TRBJ2-1; D gene: .; V gene: TRBV4-1; clone size: .; CDR3 protein: CASSQSTGLSEQFF; CDR3 DNA: TGCGCCAGCAGCCAATCAACGGGACTTAGTGAGCAGTTCTTC
J gene: TRBJ1-5; D gene: .; V gene: TRBV6-4; clone size: .; CDR3 protein: CASRRPDSGNQPQHF; CDR3 DNA: TGTGCCAGCAGGCGTCCCGATAGCGGCAATCAGCCCCAGCATTTT
J gene: TRBJ1-2; D gene: .; V gene: TRBV4-1; clone size: .; CDR3 protein: CASSHPPQGTYGYTF; CDR3 DNA: TGCGCCAGCAGCCATCCCCCTCAGGGGACCTATGGCTACACCTTC
J gene: TRBJ1-2; D gene: .; V gene: TRBV29-1; clone size: .; CDR3 protein: CSVVETGVNYGYTF; CDR3 DNA: TGCAGCGTTGTCGAGACAGGAGTAAACTATGGCTACACCTTC
J gene: TRBJ2-3; D gene: .; V gene: TRBV27; clone size: .; CDR3 protein: CASSFMPAGTQYF; CDR3 DNA: TGTGCCAGCAGTTTTATGCCGGCAGGTACGCAGTATTTT
J gene: TRBJ1-2; D gene: .; V gene: TRBV5-5; clone size: .; CDR3 protein: CASSPQGYGYTF; CDR3 DNA: TGTGCCAGCAGCCCACAGGGTTATGGCTACACCTTC
J gene: TRBJ1-1; D gene: TRBD1; V gene: TRBV29-1; clone size: .; CDR3 protein: CSVGTGAVNTEAFF; CDR3 DNA: TGCAGCGTGGGTACAGGGGCGGTGAACACTGAAGCTTTCTTT
J gene: TRBJ2-2; D gene: TRBD1; V gene: TRBV5-1; clone size: .; CDR3 protein: CASSLAEGAAGELFF; CDR3 DNA: TGCGCCAGCAGCTTGGCCGAGGGGGCCGCCGGGGAGCTGTTTTTT
J gene: TRBJ2-1; D gene: TRBD2; V gene: TRBV4-1; clone size: .; CDR3 protein: CASSQSGTSGDNEQFF; CDR3 DNA: TGCGCCAGCAGCCAATCAGGGACTAGCGGGGACAATGAGCAGTTCTTC
J gene: TRBJ2-1; D gene: .; V gene: TRBV4-1; clone size: .; CDR3 protein: CASSELHLIVRRGPSSYNEQFF; CDR3 DNA: TGCGCCAGCAGCGAACTACATTTAATTGTGCGGCGGGGGCCCTCCTCCTACAATGAGCAGTTCTTC